This T cell receptor (beta chain) emerged from a study of T cells in localized non-small cell lung cancer. Study-level findings and limits: Compared with tumor, uninvolved adjacent lung displayed greater T cell clonality, ranking highest overall. With higher T cell density in blood came longer overall survival.

Germline assignment: CDR1 SGHRS and CDR2 YFSETQ. The CDR3 has 16 residues. Trimming left V 0 bases short and J 0 bases short, with 7 bases between. Notes on this clone: The antigen is not known.

This table comes from immunoSEQ multiplex PCR, and its TCRdb copy is limited to in-frame clones, with some not included. Of about 48,000 clones in the sample, 70% to 80% are singletons; the top ten hold less than 20%. This TCR was sampled from a man between 35 and 75 years old with stage I squamous cell lung carcinoma. The input for sequencing was peripheral blood, taken before any cancer treatment. The chain is built from TRBV5-1 and TRBJ1-6; D is undetermined. CDR3 nucleotide sequence: TGCGCCAGCAGCTTGGAAGGGAGCTCCTATAATTCACCCCTCCACTTT. It is translated as CASSLEGSSYNSPLHF.